This is a list of T cell receptor beta chains from one sample in a study of yellow fever vaccine responses in identical twins. A single record per CDR3 protein comes from TCRdb applying MiXCR to the RT-PCR reads. The repertoire has fewer than 35,000 distinct CDR3 sequences, more than 45% of them found once; the top ten carry roughly 5%. Specimen: T cells from blood (PBMCs), unsorted or a sorted subset (not recorded which), collected before or after yellow fever vaccination (not recorded which). These receptors all come from a woman between 18 and 29 years old who received the yellow fever vaccine. The CDR3 runs from the conserved cysteine through the conserved F or W. D genes are given only for firm matches. Clone size is not always given. Where it is, it says once, few, many or a class for expanded clones.

clone size,V gene,J gene,D gene,CDR3 DNA,CDR3 protein
.,TRBV4-2,TRBJ2-1,.,TGTGCCACTTTTTCTGGGGTTTACAATGAGCAGTTCTTC,CATFSGVYNEQFF
.,TRBV18,TRBJ2-1,.,TGTGCCAGCTCACCACCGATGGGTGAGCAGTTCTTC,CASSPPMGEQFF
.,TRBV11-1,TRBJ2-2,TRBD2,TGTGCCAGCAGCTACCGGACTAGCGCCACCGGGGAGCTGTTTTTT,CASSYRTSATGELFF
.,TRBV14,TRBJ2-4,TRBD2,TGTGCCAGCAGCCTTACTAGCGGGGGGGCTATTCAGTACTTC,CASSLTSGGAIQYF
few,TRBV5-1,TRBJ1-6,.,TGCGCCAGCAGCACAGATAATTCACCCCTCCACTTT,CASSTDNSPLHF
.,TRBV20-1,TRBJ2-5,TRBD1,TGCAGTGCTTACCGACAGGGTCGGCAAGAGACCCAGTACTTC,CSAYRQGRQETQYF
few,TRBV29-1,TRBJ2-3,TRBD1,TGCAGCGTGGACAGGGGGGCGGAAGATACGCAGTATTTT,CSVDRGAEDTQYF
few,TRBV4-2,TRBJ2-4,TRBD2,TGTGCCAGCAGCCAAGGACTAGCGGGAGAAAAAAACATTCAGTACTTC,CASSQGLAGEKNIQYF
.,TRBV6-1,TRBJ1-1,.,TGTGCCAGCAGGACTAACACGGCCCTCATGGGGGCTTTCTTT,CASRTNTALMGAFF
.,TRBV9,TRBJ2-1,TRBD1,TGTGCCAGCAGCGCCTCGGACAGGGTACAGGGTGAGCAGTTCTTC,CASSASDRVQGEQFF
few,TRBV6-2/TRBV6-3,TRBJ2-1,.,TGTGCCAGCAGTTACTCGTGGGCTCAGTTCTTC,CASSYSWAQFF
.,TRBV11-3,TRBJ2-5,.,TGTGCCAGCAGCTTAGTCGAGGAGACCCAGTACTTC,CASSLVEETQYF
.,TRBV7-8,TRBJ2-5,.,TGTGCCAGCAGCTTTGCTGCGGTCCAAGAGACCCAGTACTTC,CASSFAAVQETQYF
few,TRBV18,TRBJ2-1,TRBD2,TGTGCCAGCTTCCCACTAGCGGGAGCCCCTGGGTACAATGAGCAGTTCTTC,CASFPLAGAPGYNEQFF
.,TRBV18,TRBJ2-1,.,TGTGCCAGCTCACCAGTGGCAGGACCTTACTACAATGAGCAGTTCTTC,CASSPVAGPYYNEQFF